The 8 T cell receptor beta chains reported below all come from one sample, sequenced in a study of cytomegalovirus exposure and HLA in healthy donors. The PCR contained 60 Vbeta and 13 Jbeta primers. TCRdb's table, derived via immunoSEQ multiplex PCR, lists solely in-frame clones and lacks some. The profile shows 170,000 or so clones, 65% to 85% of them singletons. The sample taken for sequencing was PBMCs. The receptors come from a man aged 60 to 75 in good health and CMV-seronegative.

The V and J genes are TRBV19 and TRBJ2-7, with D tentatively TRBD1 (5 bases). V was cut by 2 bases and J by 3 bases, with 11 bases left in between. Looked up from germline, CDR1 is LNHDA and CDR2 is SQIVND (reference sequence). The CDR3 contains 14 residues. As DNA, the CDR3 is TGTGCCAGTAGTATACAGTCCAGGGACTACGAGCAGTACTTC. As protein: CASSIQSRDYEQYF. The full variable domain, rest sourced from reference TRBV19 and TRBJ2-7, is DGGITQSPKYLFRKEGQNVTLSCEQNLNHDAMYWYRQDPGQGLRLIYYSQIVNDFQKGDIAEGYSVSREKKESFPLTVTSAQKNPTAFYLCASSIQSRDYEQYFGPGTRLTVT.

CDR3 region: CAPTGNINYGYTF. The CDR3 nucleotides read TGTGCCCCCACGGGGAACATTAACTATGGCTACACCTTC. The chain has TRBV5-8 and TRBJ1-2; no clear D. The CDR3 loop spans 13 amino acids. Germline V gene data show CDR1 as SGHTS and CDR2 as YDEGEE. With 10 bases removed from V and 1 base from J, the gap between germline ends came to 14 bases.

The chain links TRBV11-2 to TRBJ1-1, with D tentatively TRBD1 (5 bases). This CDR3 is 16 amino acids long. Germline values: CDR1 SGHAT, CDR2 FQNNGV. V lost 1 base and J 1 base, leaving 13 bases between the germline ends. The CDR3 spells CASSLAWGVGNTEAFF. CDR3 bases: TGTGCCAGCAGCTTAGCCTGGGGCGTCGGGAACACTGAAGCTTTCTTT.

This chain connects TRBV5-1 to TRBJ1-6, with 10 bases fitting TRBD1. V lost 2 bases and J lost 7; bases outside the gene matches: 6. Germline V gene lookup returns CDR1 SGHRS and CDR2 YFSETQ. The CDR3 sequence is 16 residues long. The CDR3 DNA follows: TGCGCCAGCAGCTTTGGACAGGGGGGAGTCAATTCACCCCTCCACTTT. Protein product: CASSFGQGGVNSPLHF.

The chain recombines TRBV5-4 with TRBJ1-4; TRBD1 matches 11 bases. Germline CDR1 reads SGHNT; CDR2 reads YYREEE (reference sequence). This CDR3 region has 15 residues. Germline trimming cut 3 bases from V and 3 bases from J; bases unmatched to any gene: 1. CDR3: CASSWGQGANEKLFF. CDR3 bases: TGTGCCAGCAGCTGGGGACAGGGGGCTAATGAAAAACTGTTTTTT.

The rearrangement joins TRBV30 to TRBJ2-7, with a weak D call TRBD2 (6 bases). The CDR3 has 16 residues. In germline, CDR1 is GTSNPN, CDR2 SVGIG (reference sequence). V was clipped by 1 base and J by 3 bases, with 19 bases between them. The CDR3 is CAWSAFGTSSYYEQYF. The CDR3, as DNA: TGTGCCTGGAGTGCCTTCGGTACTAGCAGTTACTACGAGCAGTACTTC.

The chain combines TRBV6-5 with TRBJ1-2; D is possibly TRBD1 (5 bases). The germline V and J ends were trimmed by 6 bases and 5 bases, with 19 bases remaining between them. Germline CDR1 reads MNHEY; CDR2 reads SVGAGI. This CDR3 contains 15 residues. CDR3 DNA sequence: TGTGCCAGCAGCTCCCCGGGGGGGGAATATTATGGCTACACCTTC. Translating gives CASSSPGGEYYGYTF.

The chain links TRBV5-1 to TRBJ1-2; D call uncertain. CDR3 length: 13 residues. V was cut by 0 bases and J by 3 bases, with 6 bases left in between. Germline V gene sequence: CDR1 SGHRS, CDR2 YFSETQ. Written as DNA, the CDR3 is TGCGCCAGCAGCTTGGACAGATACTATGGCTACACCTTC. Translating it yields CASSLDRYYGYTF.